This T cell receptor beta chain came from a study of early T cells in non-severe SARS-CoV-2 infection. The table lists this clonotype with many counts. From the 5' RACE reads, TCRdb called clonotypes with MiXCR, one entry per CDR3 protein. The sample holds approximately 76,000 distinct CDR3 sequences, about 11% seen once. The J segment lost 3 bases and the V segment lost 1 base, leaving 14 bases of the junction unmatched. CDR3 size: 19 residues. The germline V gene encodes CDR1 SEHNR and CDR2 FQNEAQ (reference sequence). The receptor was derived from an adult who was a healthcare worker with PCR-confirmed SARS-CoV-2 infection or an uninfected control (not recorded which). Material: whole blood. The chain uses TRBV7-9 and TRBJ2-1, with 8 bases aligning to TRBD1. In nucleotides, the CDR3 is TGTGCCAGCAGCTTAGTAGCTTCGCCGGGACAGGAATTCTACAATGAGCAGTTCTTC. Translation gives CASSLVASPGQEFYNEQFF.